These T cell receptor beta chains were read from a single sample in a study of cytomegalovirus exposure and HLA in healthy donors. The data were produced by immunoSEQ multiplex PCR, yet TCRdb's version contains in-frame clones alone and is incomplete. In the table there are 140,000 to 150,000 clones, 76% of which are singletons. The specimen sequenced was PBMCs. Receptor source: a woman aged 40 to 50 in good health and CMV-seronegative. The CDR3 runs from the conserved cysteine through the conserved F or W. The D gene is left open where the match is weak. The listing skips clone size in some rows; elsewhere it reads once, few, many or a size class.

v_call	j_call	d_call	clone_size	cdr3_length	cdr3_nt	cdr3_aa
TRBV4-1	TRBJ2-5	.	.	13	TGCGCCAGCAGCCTGGACAAAGAAGAGACCCAGTACTTC	CASSLDKEETQYF
TRBV6-1	TRBJ2-5	TRBD1	.	14	TGTGCCAGCATCCGAGGACAGGTGGGGGAGACCCAGTACTTC	CASIRGQVGETQYF
TRBV4-1	TRBJ2-2	TRBD1	.	13	TGCGCCAGCTGGGACAGGGTAACCGGGGAGCTGTTTTTT	CASWDRVTGELFF
TRBV10-3	TRBJ2-2	.	.	15	TGTGCCATCAGTTCTACCGAGCGGGCGGGCGGGGAGCTGTTTTTT	CAISSTERAGGELFF
TRBV6-5	TRBJ2-7	TRBD1	.	15	TGTGCCAGCAGTAGACAGGGGGCGGGCTCCTACGAGCAGTACTTC	CASSRQGAGSYEQYF
TRBV18	TRBJ2-1	TRBD1	.	16	TGTGCCAGCTCACCATATTCAGGACAGGGGGACAATGAGCAGTTCTTC	CASSPYSGQGDNEQFF
TRBV19	TRBJ2-7	TRBD2	.	14	TGTGCCAGTAGTCAGCCGGGACTAACCTACGAGCAGTACTTC	CASSQPGLTYEQYF
TRBV5-4	TRBJ2-1	.	.	15	TGTGCCAGCAGCTTATGGGGCCCCTCCTACAATGAGCAGTTCTTC	CASSLWGPSYNEQFF
TRBV9	TRBJ2-1	TRBD2	.	18	TGTGCCAGCAGCGCTAAAGCTTCGGGGACTAGCGGTTACAATGAGCAGTTCTTC	CASSAKASGTSGYNEQFF
TRBV10-2	TRBJ1-1	.	.	15	TGCGCCAGCAGTGAGCAGGTCAGAACGAACACTGAAGCTTTCTTT	CASSEQVRTNTEAFF
TRBV19	TRBJ2-1	.	.	14	TGTGCCAGTAGTAAAACGAGCTCCTACAATGAGCAGTTCTTC	CASSKTSSYNEQFF
TRBV6-1	TRBJ2-1	.	.	14	TGTGCCAGCAGTGAGGGCACAATCTACAATGAGCAGTTCTTC	CASSEGTIYNEQFF
TRBV18	TRBJ1-5	.	.	16	TGTGCCAGCTCACCTAGACAGAGTCAGCGCAATCAGCCCCAGCATTTT	CASSPRQSQRNQPQHF
TRBV7-9	TRBJ2-7	TRBD2	.	14	TGTTCCAGCAGCTTAATGGCAGGCGGGGGCGAGCAGTACTTC	CSSSLMAGGGEQYF
TRBV4-2	TRBJ1-3	.	.	15	TGTGCCAGCAGCCAGGAAACAGGGATTCGAAACACCATATATTTT	CASSQETGIRNTIYF
TRBV25-1	TRBJ2-3	.	few	14	TGTGCCAGCAGTGCCAACAGGGGCACAGATACGCAGTATTTT	CASSANRGTDTQYF
TRBV29-1	TRBJ1-1	.	.	14	TGCAGCGTTAAGAGATCCGGGGGTAACACTGAAGCTTTCTTT	CSVKRSGGNTEAFF
TRBV19	TRBJ2-5	.	.	17	TGTGCCAGTAGTATAGGGTTCGGGTGGAGGGGCGAGGAGACCCAGTACTTC	CASSIGFGWRGEETQYF
TRBV5-4	TRBJ1-6	.	.	15	TGTGCCAGCAGCCCTTCAGGCTCCTATAATTCACCCCTCCACTTT	CASSPSGSYNSPLHF
TRBV7-7	TRBJ2-2	TRBD2	.	18	TGTGCCAGCAGCTTGGGACTAGCGGGCTCGACGAACACCGGGGAGCTGTTTTTT	CASSLGLAGSTNTGELFF
TRBV5-6	TRBJ1-2	.	.	12	TGTGCCAGCAGCTTGTCCGGGAATGGCTACACCTTC	CASSLSGNGYTF
TRBV4-2	TRBJ2-7	TRBD2	.	17	TGTGCCAGCAGCCACTACGTGGGACTAGCGGGAGATTACGAGCAGTACTTC	CASSHYVGLAGDYEQYF
TRBV6-1	TRBJ2-4	TRBD1	.	14	TGTGCCACGAACAGGGGCTTAGCCAAAAACATTCAGTACTTC	CATNRGLAKNIQYF
TRBV5-1	TRBJ2-3	TRBD2	.	15	TGCGCCAGCAGCTTGCCTAGCGGGGGCACAGATACGCAGTATTTT	CASSLPSGGTDTQYF
TRBV25-1	TRBJ1-4	.	few	15	TGTGCCAGCAGCCCTGGAGGGGGGGGTATTGAAAAACTGTTTTTT	CASSPGGGGIEKLFF
TRBV6-1	TRBJ2-7	.	.	13	TGTGCCAGCAGTGAACTGCGGGGAACCGAGCAGTACTTC	CASSELRGTEQYF
TRBV18	TRBJ2-6	TRBD1	.	16	TGTGCCAGCTCACCAAACAGGGGGACTGGGGCCAACGTCCTGACTTTC	CASSPNRGTGANVLTF
TRBV6-6	TRBJ1-2	.	.	15	TGTGCCAGCAGTTACCCGACAGGAACCACCTATGGCTACACCTTC	CASSYPTGTTYGYTF
TRBV21-1	TRBJ1-4	.	.	20	TGTGCCAGCAAAATCATCCCGGGACAGCGGGGGATGCGGACTAATGAAAAACTGTTTTTT	CASKIIPGQRGMRTNEKLFF
TRBV7-8	TRBJ2-5	TRBD2	once	13	TGTGCCAGCAAGCGGGGGTTCGGAGAGACCCAGTACTTC	CASKRGFGETQYF
TRBV7-9	TRBJ2-3	TRBD2	.	18	TGTTCCAGCAGCTTAGGGAACCTAGCGGGAGCCGGGACAGATACGCAGTATTTT	CSSSLGNLAGAGTDTQYF
TRBV28	TRBJ2-3	TRBD2	.	15	TGTGCCAGCAGTTCGACTAGCGGGGTCACAGATACGCAGTATTTT	CASSSTSGVTDTQYF
TRBV18	TRBJ1-4	.	few	15	TGTGCCAGCTCACTCGGTGGTGGGGCCAATGAAAAACTGTTTTTT	CASSLGGGANEKLFF
TRBV18	TRBJ2-3	.	.	15	TGTGCCAGCTCACACTCCACCAGGGGGGCAGATACGCAGTATTTT	CASSHSTRGADTQYF
TRBV7-9	TRBJ2-2	TRBD1	few	15	TGTGCCAGCAGCGCCGGGACAGACTACACCGGGGAGCTGTTTTTT	CASSAGTDYTGELFF